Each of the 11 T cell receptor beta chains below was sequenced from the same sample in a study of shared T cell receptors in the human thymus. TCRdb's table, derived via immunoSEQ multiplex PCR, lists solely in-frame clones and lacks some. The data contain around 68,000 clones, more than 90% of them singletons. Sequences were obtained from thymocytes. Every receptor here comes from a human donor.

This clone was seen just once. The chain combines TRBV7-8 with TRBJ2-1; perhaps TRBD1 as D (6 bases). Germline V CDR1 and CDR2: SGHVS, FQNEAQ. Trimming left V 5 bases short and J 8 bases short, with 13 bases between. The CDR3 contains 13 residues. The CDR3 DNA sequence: TGTGCCAGCAGCCCACAGGGATCACATGAGCAGTTCTTC. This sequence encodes CASSPQGSHEQFF.

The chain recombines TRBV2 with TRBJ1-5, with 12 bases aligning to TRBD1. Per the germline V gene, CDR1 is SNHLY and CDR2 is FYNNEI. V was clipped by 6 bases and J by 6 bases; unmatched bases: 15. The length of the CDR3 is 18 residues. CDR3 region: CASSTGTGGSLGTQPQHF. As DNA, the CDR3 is TGTGCCAGCAGCACCGGGACAGGGGGCTCTTTGGGAACTCAGCCCCAGCATTTT.

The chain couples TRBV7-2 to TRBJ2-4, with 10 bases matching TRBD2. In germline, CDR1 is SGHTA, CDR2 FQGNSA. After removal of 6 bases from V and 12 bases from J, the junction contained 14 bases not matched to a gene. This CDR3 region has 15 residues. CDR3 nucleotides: TGTGCCAGCAGATCAAGGCTAGCGGGGGCCGCCCCTCAGTACTTC. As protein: CASRSRLAGAAPQYF. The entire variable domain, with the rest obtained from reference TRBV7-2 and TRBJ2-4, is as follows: GAGVSQSPSNKVTEKGKDVELRCDPISGHTALYWYRQSLGQGLEFLIYFQGNSAPDKSGLPSDRFSAERTGGSVSTLTIQRTQQEDSAVYLCASRSRLAGAAPQYFGAGTRLSVL.

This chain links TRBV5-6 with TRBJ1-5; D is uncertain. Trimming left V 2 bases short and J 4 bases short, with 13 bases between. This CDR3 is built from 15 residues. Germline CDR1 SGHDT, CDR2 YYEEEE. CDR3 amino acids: CASSLAPFANQPQHF. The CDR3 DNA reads TGTGCCAGCAGCTTAGCGCCATTTGCTAATCAGCCCCAGCATTTT.

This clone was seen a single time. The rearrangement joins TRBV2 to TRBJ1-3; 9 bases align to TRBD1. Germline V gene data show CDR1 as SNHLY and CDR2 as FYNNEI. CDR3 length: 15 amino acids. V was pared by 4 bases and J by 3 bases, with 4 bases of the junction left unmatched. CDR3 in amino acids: CASSGTGANGNTIYF. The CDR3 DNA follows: TGTGCCAGCAGTGGGACAGGGGCTAATGGAAACACCATATATTTT.

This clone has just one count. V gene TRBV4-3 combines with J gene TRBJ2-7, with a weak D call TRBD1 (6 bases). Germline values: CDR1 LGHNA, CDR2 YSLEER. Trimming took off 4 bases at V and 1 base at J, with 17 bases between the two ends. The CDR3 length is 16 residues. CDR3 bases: TGCGCCAGCAGCCCCGACGCAGGGGTTGGGTCCTACGAGCAGTACTTC. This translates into CASSPDAGVGSYEQYF.

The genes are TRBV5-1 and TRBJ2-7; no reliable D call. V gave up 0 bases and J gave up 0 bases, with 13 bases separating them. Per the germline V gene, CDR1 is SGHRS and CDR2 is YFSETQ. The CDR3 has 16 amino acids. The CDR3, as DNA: TGCGCCAGCAGCTTGGTACACCCATCGTCCTCCTACGAGCAGTACTTC. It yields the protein CASSLVHPSSSYEQYF.

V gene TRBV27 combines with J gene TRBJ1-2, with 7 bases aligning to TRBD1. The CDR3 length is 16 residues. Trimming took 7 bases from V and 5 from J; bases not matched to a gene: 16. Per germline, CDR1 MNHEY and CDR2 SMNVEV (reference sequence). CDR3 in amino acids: CASTARKGALRYGYTF. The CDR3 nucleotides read TGTGCCAGCACCGCTAGGAAGGGGGCCCTTCGATATGGCTACACCTTC.

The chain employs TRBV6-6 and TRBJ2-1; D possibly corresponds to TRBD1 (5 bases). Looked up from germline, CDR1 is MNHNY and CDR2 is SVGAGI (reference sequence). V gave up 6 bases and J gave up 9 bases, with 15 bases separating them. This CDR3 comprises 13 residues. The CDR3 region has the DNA TGTGCCAGCAGCCCAGACCCAGGGCTTGAGCAGTTCTTC. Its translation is CASSPDPGLEQFF.

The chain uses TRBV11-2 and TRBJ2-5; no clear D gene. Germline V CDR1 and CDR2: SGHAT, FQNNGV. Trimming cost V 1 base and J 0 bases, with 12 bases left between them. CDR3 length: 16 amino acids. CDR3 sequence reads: CASSLGLDQYQETQYF. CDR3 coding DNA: TGTGCCAGCAGCTTAGGGCTGGATCAGTACCAAGAGACCCAGTACTTC. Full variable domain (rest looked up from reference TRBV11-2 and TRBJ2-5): EAGVAQSPRYKIIEKRQSVAFWCNPISGHATLYWYQQILGQGPKLLIQFQNNGVVDDSQLPKDRFSAERLKGVDSTLKIQPAKLEDSAVYLCASSLGLDQYQETQYFGPGTRLLVL.

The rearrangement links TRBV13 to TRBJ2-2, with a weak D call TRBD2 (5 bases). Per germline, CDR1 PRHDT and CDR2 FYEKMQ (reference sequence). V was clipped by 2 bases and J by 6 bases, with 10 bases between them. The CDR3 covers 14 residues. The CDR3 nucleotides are TGTGCCAGCAGCTTATTTAGACTACCCGGGGAGCTGTTTTTT. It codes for CASSLFRLPGELFF.